This T cell receptor (beta chain) was captured in a study of graft-versus-host responses after intestinal transplantation. Study details: Recipients received multivisceral, liver-intestinal, or isolated intestinal transplants. Every one of the recipients received anti-thymocyte globulin induction and afterwards took tacrolimus and steroids for around 3 years. Study-wide results and limits: Allografts of one patient group, those with graft-donor T cell macrochimerism, had high graft-versus-host to host-versus-graft clonal ratios. Detected in recipient marrow were GvH clones, some of which were first observed in ileum or blood.

The CDR3 runs to 14 residues. V shed 2 bases and J shed 2 bases, with 10 bases lying between them. Looked up from germline, CDR1 is SNHLY and CDR2 is FYNNEI. Some clones are missing from TCRdb's copy, which holds only in-frame ones; the method was immunoSEQ multiplex PCR. The sample contains about 120,000 clones, over 85% of which appear only once. Concerning this clone itself: Its antigen is not known.

The genes are TRBV2 and TRBJ2-7; no definite D call. Sequenced here: unstimulated CD4+ T cells sorted from spleen or lymph node cells, sampled before intestinal transplant. The TCR originated in a human donor who received an intestinal transplant. DNA for the CDR3: TGTGCCAGCAGTGAAACGGCAGCAGCCTACGAGCAGTACTTC. Protein sequence: CASSETAAAYEQYF.